This paragraph covers one T cell receptor (beta chain) sequence. The antigen remains unidentified. V shed 0 bases and J shed 8 bases, with 5 bases lying between them. CDR3 size: 12 residues. Germline V CDR1 and CDR2: SQVTM, ANQGSEA. Treatment described: 15 to 20 received Ad26.COV2.S at low or high dose, single or two shots; several received placebo; per-sample allocation not given. Day 63 following the first vaccine or placebo injection was when the samples were taken. These data are taken from a study of Ad26.COV2.S vaccination and SARS-CoV-2 variants. Study context: Ad26.COV2.S arm of COV1001 included the donor. The authors gave Ad26.COV2.S intramuscularly, either once or twice 56 days apart. Regarding the study as a whole: Recipients of vaccine and of placebo showed similar breadth of their non-spike TCR repertoires.

Repertoires were generated with immunoSEQ multiplex PCR, while TCRdb's copy carries only in-frame clones and drops some. The sample lists about 370,000 clones; approximately 89% were seen once. V is TRBV29-1 and J is TRBJ1-6; D gene unclear. The TCR originated in a person aged 18-65 years who received the Ad26.COV2.S COVID-19 vaccine or a placebo. The input for sequencing was peripheral blood, taken in a trial of Ad26.COV2.S vaccine versus placebo. The DNA of the CDR3 is TGCAGCGTTGAAGAAAGTGATTCACCCCTCCACTTT. Encoded protein: CSVEESDSPLHF.